What follows is one TCR beta chain and its context. Its specificity is not known. TCR beta CDR3 sequences were amplified from RNA transcripts. RT-PCR in the first round (using the HTBI primer set) targeted the TCR CDR3. TCRdb itself ran the multiplex PCR reads through MiXCR, one entry per CDR3 protein. The table has about 700,000 distinct CDR3 sequences, 45% seen once; the top ten hold roughly 6.5%. V was trimmed by 1 base and J by 4 bases, leaving 13 bases between them. Germline CDR1 reads LNHNV; CDR2 reads YYDKDF (reference sequence). The CDR3 is made up of 15 amino acids. The sample comes from a study of T cells in Graves' hyperthyroidism and ophthalmopathy. Study results and limitations: Blood shared most expanded thyroid clonotypes above 0.001.

The specimen was peripheral blood or thyroid tissue (not recorded which). The genes are TRBV15 and TRBJ2-5; TRBD1 is a possible D gene (5 bases). The sequence was obtained from an adult man with Graves' disease, either hyperthyroidism or ophthalmopathy (not recorded which). The CDR3 nucleotides read TGTGCCACCAGCAGAGGGGCCCCAGGGATAGAGACCCAGTACTTC. Translating gives CATSRGAPGIETQYF.